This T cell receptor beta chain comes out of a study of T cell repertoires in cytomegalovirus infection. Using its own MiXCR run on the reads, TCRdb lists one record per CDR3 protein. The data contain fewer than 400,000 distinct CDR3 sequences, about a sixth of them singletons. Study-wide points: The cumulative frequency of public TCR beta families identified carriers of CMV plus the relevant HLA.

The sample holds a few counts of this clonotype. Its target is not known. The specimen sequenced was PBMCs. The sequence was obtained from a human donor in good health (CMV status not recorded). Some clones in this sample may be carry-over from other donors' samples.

The CDR3 reads CASSLPGPLPLNEQFF. CDR3 nucleotides: TGTGCCAGCAGCTTACCGGGACCACTACCCCTCAATGAGCAGTTCTTC. The chain links TRBV5-6 to TRBJ2-1, with D possibly being TRBD1 or TRBD2 (5 bases each). Looked up from germline, CDR1 is SGHDT and CDR2 is YYEEEE. CDR3 size: 16 residues. Trimming removed 2 bases from V and 6 bases from J, with 18 bases in between.